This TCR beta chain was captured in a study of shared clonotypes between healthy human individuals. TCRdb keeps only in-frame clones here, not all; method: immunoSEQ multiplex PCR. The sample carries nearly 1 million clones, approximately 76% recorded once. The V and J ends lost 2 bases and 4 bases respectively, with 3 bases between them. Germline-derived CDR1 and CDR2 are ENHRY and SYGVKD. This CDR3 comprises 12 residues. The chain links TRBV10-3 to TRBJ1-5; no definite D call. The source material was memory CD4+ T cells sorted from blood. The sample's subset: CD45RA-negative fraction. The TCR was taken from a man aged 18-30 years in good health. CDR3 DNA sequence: TGTGCCATCAGTGAGATTAATCAGCCCCAGCATTTT. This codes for CAISEINQPQHF.